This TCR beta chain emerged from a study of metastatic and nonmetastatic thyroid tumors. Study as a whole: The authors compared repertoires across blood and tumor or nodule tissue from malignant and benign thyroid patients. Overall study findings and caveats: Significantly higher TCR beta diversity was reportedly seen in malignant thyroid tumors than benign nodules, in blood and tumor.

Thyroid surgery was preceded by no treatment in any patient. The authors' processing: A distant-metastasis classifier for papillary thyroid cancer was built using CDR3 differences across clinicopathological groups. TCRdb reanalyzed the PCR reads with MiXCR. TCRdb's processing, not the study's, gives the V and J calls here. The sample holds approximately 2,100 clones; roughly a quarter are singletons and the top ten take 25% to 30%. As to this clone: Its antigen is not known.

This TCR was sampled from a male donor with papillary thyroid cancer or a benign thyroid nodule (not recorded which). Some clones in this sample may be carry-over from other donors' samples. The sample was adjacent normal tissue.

CDR3 nucleotide sequence: TGCAGTGCTAGAGCAAGGACAGGGGTGGTCACAGATACGCAGTATTTT. It specifies CSARARTGVVTDTQYF. The chain combines TRBV20-1 with TRBJ2-3; 9 bases agree with TRBD1. This CDR3 is 16 amino acids long. The ends lost 1 base at V and 2 bases at J; junction bases unmatched: 7. The germline CDR1 and CDR2 sequences are DFQATT and SNEGSKA (reference sequence).